This TCR beta chain came from a study of molecular identifiers for immune sequencing clone quantification listed by TCRdb under 2018. Looking at the study overall: In a replicate experiment, RNA from around 20,000 or 100,000 naive CD8 T cells was split into five aliquots, four of which were sequenced. The study was a methods study using CD8 T cells to benchmark molecular-identifier clustering-based TCR repertoire sequencing (MIDCIRS) and TCR RNA copy counting. Broad study findings and their caveats: The sizes of highly expanded clones could end up underestimated when identical TCR molecules share a barcode. In CMV-specific effector cells, clones with more than 20 RNA copies accounted for over 97% of molecules, whereas in naive cells such clones accounted for under 1%. Without barcode sub-clustering, chimeric consensus sequences inflated TCR diversity; chimeras reached as high as 47%. Spiked-in Jurkat TCR RNA equivalent to a single cell was reported to be detectable even among over 800,000 naive CD8 T cells. Spiked-in Jurkat TCR RNA (approximately 9 copies' worth), which is not part of the donor repertoire, was contained in the naive libraries. Modeling estimated 2.5 to 3 recovered TCR RNA copies per cell, compared with about 9.8 by digital PCR, which implies about 32% capture efficiency.

This clonotype was counted at least ten times. The target of this receptor is not known. The input lacks base qualities; no much larger clone sits a single base away. Libraries of naive CD8 T cells were generated from about 19,000 to 1,100,000 sorted cells, with 10%, 30% or 50% of the purified RNA used. On a BD FACSAria II, naive CD8 T cells were FACS-sorted as CD8+CD4-CCR7+CD45RA+ and collected into RLT Plus buffer. Detection sensitivity was tested by spiking Jurkat RNA equal to around 11 TCR copies' worth into samples containing 20,000-1,000,000 naive CD8 T cells. Enrichment of CD8 T cells was performed with RosetteSep CD8+ T Cell Enrichment Cocktail and Ficoll-Paque, after which ACK red cell lysis was carried out. As encoded in the germline V gene (reference sequence), CDR1 is SEHNR while CDR2 is FQNEAQ. The V end loses 1 base and the J end loses 1 base, and a stretch of 11 bases separates them. The cysteine opens and the phenylalanine closes a CDR3 of 17 amino acids. Only the CDR3 part of the read is kept: 51 bases, read in frame from the first base.

Libraries were constructed by PCR. The sequencing machine was an Illumina HiSeq 4000. Bulk TCR libraries were made following a previously described method, with the TCR primers given in Table S5. Total RNA was purified with the Qiagen AllPrep DNA/RNA kit. Before any analysis, reads coming from multiple sequencing runs of the same library were combined into one pool. In the original analysis: Reads were retained only if an exact TCR constant sequence was present, and the retained reads were trimmed to 150 nt and grouped according to their 12-nt molecular barcodes. Reads within each barcode group were sub-clustered using a 15% Levenshtein threshold, and quality-weighted consensus sequences were constructed for each RNA molecule. Non-functional sequences were filtered out, along with any lower-count sequence sitting one edit away from another sequence. On the basis of fitting two negative binomial distributions, barcode sub-clusters with fewer than 20% of the maximum read count were discarded. The public sequencing data were trimmed at Q25 with fastp and processed into clonotypes with MiXCR by TCRdb, which kept only in-frame beta chains. Under each unique CDR3 protein, matching rows form one entry showing the most common genes and DNA. The V and J calls come from TCRdb's annotation, not from the publication. In this sample the table shows 460,000 or so distinct CDR3 sequences, 20% to 25% of which occur a single time. The ten largest account for under 0.85% of the sample.

This clonotype was obtained from a human donor in good health. Some libraries in this study had Jurkat cell RNA spiked in. Recombination linked TRBV7-9 to TRBJ2-6; the D gene assignment is ambiguous. The source material was naive CD8+ T cells from blood, with Jurkat cell RNA spiked in. In the paper's terms, the cell subset or site label means: FACS-sorted CD8+CD4-CCR7+CD45RA+ naive T cells. Here is the DNA: TGTGCCAGCAGCTTAGAGTATTCGTTGTCTGGGGCCAACGTCCTGACTTTC. It is translated as CASSLEYSLSGANVLTF.